This T cell receptor beta chain came from a study of neurological immune-mediated disorders. Broader study findings: One related-CDR3 cluster, identified by phylogenetic grouping, held the repertoires of 18 of 34 multiple sclerosis patients and was a possible signature. No expanded-clone CDR3 amino acid sequence recurred across subjects, suggesting private TCR-beta repertoires.

Each TCR transcript was tagged with a 10-nucleotide random UMI during 5'RACE. TCRdb itself ran the 5' RACE reads through MiXCR, one entry per CDR3 protein. The profile shows 40,000 to 50,000 distinct CDR3 sequences, roughly 2% of them singletons. Per the germline V gene, CDR1 is SGHVS and CDR2 is FQNEAQ. Trimming removed 5 bases from V and 5 bases from J, with 19 bases in between. CDR3 length: 15 amino acids. This clonotype was seen ten or more times. Its target is unknown. The rearrangement joins TRBV7-8 to TRBJ2-7; no firm D call. The TCR was taken from a woman between 35 and 50 years old with multiple sclerosis. The sample comprised PBMCs. CDR3: CASSPTLGRTNEQYF. Written as DNA, the CDR3 is TGTGCCAGCAGCCCTACCCTCGGCAGGACGAACGAGCAGTACTTC.